The 3 T cell receptor beta chains given below trace back to one sample, sequenced in a study of shared clonotypes between healthy human individuals. Clones were sequenced by immunoSEQ multiplex PCR, and TCRdb holds only the in-frame ones, with some missing. The sample includes 950,000 to 1,100,000 clones, around 78% of them seen just once. Sequenced material: memory CD4+ T cells from PBMCs. Subset here: CD45RA-negative fraction. These receptors originate from a man aged 18-30 years in good health. Some clones in this sample may be carry-over from other donors' samples.

This chain joins TRBV5-1 and TRBJ2-7, with 7 bases aligning to TRBD2. The CDR3 is 16 residues long. The V gene end was trimmed by 4 bases and the J gene end by 6 bases; junction bases not matched to a gene: 16. CDR1 and CDR2 (germline): SGHRS, YFSETQ. The CDR3 coding sequence is TGCGCCAGCAGCCCAAAGACTAGCCGCTACCAGGGCGAGCAGTACTTC. This sequence encodes CASSPKTSRYQGEQYF.

This clone was seen ten or more times. The gene calls are TRBV5-1 and TRBJ2-5; D unclear. With 0 bases removed from V and 5 bases from J, the gap between germline ends came to 5 bases. In germline, CDR1 is SGHRS, CDR2 YFSETQ. The CDR3 length is 12 residues. The CDR3 nucleotides are TGCGCCAGCAGCTTGGGTCCTGAGACCCAGTACTTC. Translating it yields CASSLGPETQYF.

The V gene is TRBV18, the J gene TRBJ2-7; possible D gene TRBD2, 5 bases. V was shortened by 5 bases and J by 3 bases, with 14 bases between the two germline ends. CDR1 is KGHSH and CDR2 is LQKENI in the germline V gene. The CDR3 sequence is 14 residues long. For the CDR3, the DNA is TGTGCCAGCTCATTAAGGGCTAGCAGCTACGAGCAGTACTTC. As protein: CASSLRASSYEQYF.